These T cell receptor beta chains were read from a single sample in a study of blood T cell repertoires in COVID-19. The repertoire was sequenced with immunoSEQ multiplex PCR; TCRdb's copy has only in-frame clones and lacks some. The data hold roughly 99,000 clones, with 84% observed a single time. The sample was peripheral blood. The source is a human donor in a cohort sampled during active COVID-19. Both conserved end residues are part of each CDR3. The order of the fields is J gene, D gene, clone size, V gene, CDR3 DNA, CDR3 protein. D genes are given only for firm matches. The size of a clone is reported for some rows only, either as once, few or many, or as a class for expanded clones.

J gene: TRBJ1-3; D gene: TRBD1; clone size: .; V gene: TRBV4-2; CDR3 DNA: TGTGCCAGCAGCCAAGACCTTCCGGGACAGGGTAGGCTCCTCTCTGGAAACACCATATATTTT; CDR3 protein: CASSQDLPGQGRLLSGNTIYF
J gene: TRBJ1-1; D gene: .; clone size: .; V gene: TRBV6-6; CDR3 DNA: TGTGCCAGCAGTTTCTCCGGGATGTCCACTGAAGCTTTCTTT; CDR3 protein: CASSFSGMSTEAFF
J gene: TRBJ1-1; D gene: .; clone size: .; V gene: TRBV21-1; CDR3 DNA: TGTGCCAGCACCAAGACAGGGGTGAAGTTCACTGAAGCTTTCTTT; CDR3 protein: CASTKTGVKFTEAFF
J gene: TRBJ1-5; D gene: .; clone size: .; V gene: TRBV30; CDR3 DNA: TGTGCCTGGAGTGTATTTGGGGGGATGGGTAGCAATCAGCCCCAGCATTTT; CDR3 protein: CAWSVFGGMGSNQPQHF
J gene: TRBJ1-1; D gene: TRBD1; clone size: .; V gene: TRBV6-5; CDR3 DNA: TGTGCCAGCAGTTACAACAGGGGAACTGAAGCTTTCTTT; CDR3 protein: CASSYNRGTEAFF
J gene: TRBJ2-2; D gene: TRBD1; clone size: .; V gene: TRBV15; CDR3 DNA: TGTGCCACCCAGACAGGGAATCGTACCGGGGAGCTGTTTTTT; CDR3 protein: CATQTGNRTGELFF
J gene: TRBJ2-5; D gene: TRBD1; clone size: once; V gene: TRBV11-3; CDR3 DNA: TGTGCCAGCAGCCTCCGGGACAGTCAGGAGACCCAGTACTTC; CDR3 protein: CASSLRDSQETQYF
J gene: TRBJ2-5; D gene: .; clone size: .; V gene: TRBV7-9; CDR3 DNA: TGTGCCAGCAGCCCAAACCAAGAGACCCAGTACTTC; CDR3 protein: CASSPNQETQYF
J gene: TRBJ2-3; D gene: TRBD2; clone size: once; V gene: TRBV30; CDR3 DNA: TGTGCCTGGAGTGCCCTAGCGGGAGGGTCTGCAGATACGCAGTATTTT; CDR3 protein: CAWSALAGGSADTQYF
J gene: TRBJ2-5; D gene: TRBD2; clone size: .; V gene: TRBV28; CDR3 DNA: TGTGCCAGCAGTTTTGTTGGGACTAAAGAGACCCAGTACTTC; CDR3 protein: CASSFVGTKETQYF
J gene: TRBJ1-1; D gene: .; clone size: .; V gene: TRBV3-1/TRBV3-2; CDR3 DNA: TGTGCCAGCAGCCAAGATCGGGGGGGTTTGTACACTGAAGCTTTCTTT; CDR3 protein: CASSQDRGGLYTEAFF
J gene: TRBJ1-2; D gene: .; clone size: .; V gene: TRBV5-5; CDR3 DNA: TGTGCCAGCAGCTCTGGAGATTATGGTGGCTACACCTTC; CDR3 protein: CASSSGDYGGYTF
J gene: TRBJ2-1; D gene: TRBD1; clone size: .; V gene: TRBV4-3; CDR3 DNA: TGCGCCAGCAGCCGGACAGGGGGTATTGAGCAGTTCTTC; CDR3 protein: CASSRTGGIEQFF
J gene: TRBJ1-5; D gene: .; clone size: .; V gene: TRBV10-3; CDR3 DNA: TGTGCCATCAGTGAGGGAGGTAGCAATCAGCCCCAGCATTTT; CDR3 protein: CAISEGGSNQPQHF
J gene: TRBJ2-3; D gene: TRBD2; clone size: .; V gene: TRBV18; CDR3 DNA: TGTGCCAGCTCACCGACAGCGGGAGGGCCAGATACGCAGTATTTT; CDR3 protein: CASSPTAGGPDTQYF
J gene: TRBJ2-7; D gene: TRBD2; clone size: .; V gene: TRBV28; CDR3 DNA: TGTGCCAGCAGTTTGGAGACTAGCGGGAGTTGGGAGCAGTACTTC; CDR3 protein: CASSLETSGSWEQYF
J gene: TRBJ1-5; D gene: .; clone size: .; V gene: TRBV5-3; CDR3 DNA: TGTGCCAGAAGCTTGGAACAGGTCAATCAGCCCCAGCATTTT; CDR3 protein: CARSLEQVNQPQHF
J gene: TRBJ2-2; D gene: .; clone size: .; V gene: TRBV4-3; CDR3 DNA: TGCGCCAGCAGCCAAGTTTTGAGTAGCCCCGGGGAGCTGTTTTTT; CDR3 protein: CASSQVLSSPGELFF
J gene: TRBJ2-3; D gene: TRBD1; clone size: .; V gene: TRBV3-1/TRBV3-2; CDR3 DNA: TGTGCCAGCAGCCGGAGTGGGACAGGACGCACAGATACGCAGTATTTT; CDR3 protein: CASSRSGTGRTDTQYF
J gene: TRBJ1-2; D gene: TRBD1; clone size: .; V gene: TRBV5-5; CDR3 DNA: TGTGCCAGCAGCTTGGCCGTAACAGGGGCATACTATGGCTACACCTTC; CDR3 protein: CASSLAVTGAYYGYTF
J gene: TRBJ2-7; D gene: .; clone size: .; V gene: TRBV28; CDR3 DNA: TGTGCCAGCAGTTTGATCGGAGGGGACTACGAGCAGTACTTC; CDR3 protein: CASSLIGGDYEQYF
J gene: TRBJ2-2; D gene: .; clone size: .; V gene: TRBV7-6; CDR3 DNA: TGTGCCAGCAGCTTGAGGCCAGATAAGAACACCGGGGAGCTGTTTTTT; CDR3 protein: CASSLRPDKNTGELFF
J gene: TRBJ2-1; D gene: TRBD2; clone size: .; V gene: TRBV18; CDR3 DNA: TGTGCCAGCTCGCCCCGGGCTTCTAGCGGGAGCAATGAGCAGTTCTTC; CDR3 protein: CASSPRASSGSNEQFF